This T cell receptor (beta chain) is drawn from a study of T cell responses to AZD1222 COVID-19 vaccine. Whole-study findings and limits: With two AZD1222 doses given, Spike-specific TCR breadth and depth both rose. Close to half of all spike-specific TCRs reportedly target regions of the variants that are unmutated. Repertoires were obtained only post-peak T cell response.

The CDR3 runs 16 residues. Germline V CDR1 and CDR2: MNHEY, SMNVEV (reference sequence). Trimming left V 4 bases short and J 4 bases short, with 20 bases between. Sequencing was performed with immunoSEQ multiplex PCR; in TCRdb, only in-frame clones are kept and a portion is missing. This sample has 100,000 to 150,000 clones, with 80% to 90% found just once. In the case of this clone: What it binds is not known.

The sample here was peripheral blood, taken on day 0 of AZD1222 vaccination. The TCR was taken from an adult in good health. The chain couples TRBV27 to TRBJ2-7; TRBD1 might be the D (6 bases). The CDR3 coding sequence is TGTGCCAGCAGTTCTAATAAGCAGGGGATGGGTTACGAGCAGTACTTC. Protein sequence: CASSSNKQGMGYEQYF.